The 14 T cell receptor beta chains listed next were all sequenced from one sample in a study of Graves' ophthalmopathy and Graves' hyperthyroidism. From RNA, the CDR3 regions of TCR beta chains were amplified and sequenced. A first-round RT-PCR used HTBI primers, followed by a second-round multiplex PCR. TCRdb passed the multiplex PCR reads through MiXCR, listing each CDR3 protein once. Of approximately 210,000 distinct CDR3 sequences in the sample, around a fifth are singletons; the top ten hold roughly 45%. Sequencing was carried out using peripheral blood. The receptor set was obtained from a woman aged 45-65 years with Graves' ophthalmopathy.

There are many counts of this clonotype. The CDR3 coding sequence is TGTGCCAGCAGTTTAGCCCCTCCCCCAGGGATTAACGAGCAGTACTTC. It translates to CASSLAPPPGINEQYF. The chain is built from TRBV12-3 or TRBV12-4 and TRBJ2-7; a weak D match, TRBD1 (5 bases). This CDR3 has 16 residues. V lost 0 bases and J 5 bases, leaving 17 bases between the germline ends.

This clonotype has ten or more counts. This CDR3 is CASSLDENGELFF. The CDR3 DNA reads as TGTGCCAGCAGTTTGGACGAGAACGGGGAGCTGTTTTTT. This chain links TRBV28 with TRBJ2-2; D unresolved. Trimming cost V 3 bases and J 7 bases, with 9 bases left between them. This CDR3 is 13 amino acids long. Germline V CDR1 and CDR2: MDHEN, SYDVKM. Full variable domain (rest looked up from reference TRBV28 and TRBJ2-2): DVKVTQSSRYLVKRTGEKVFLECVQDMDHENMFWYRQDPGLGLRLIYFSYDVKMKEKGDIPEGYSVSREKKERFSLILESASTNQTSMYLCASSLDENGELFFGEGSRLTVL.

The V and J genes are TRBV18 and TRBJ2-2; 7 nucleotides align to TRBD1. Germline loops: CDR1 KGHSH, CDR2 LQKENI. The CDR3 has 15 residues. V lost 3 bases and J lost 3; bases outside the gene matches: 4. The DNA of the CDR3 is TGTGCCAGCTCACCGCGGCAGGGGGACACCGGGGAGCTGTTTTTT. It yields the protein CASSPRQGDTGELFF.

This clonotype was counted ten times or more. V is TRBV6-5 and J is TRBJ2-7, with TRBD1 matching 10 bases. CDR1 and CDR2 (germline): MNHEY, SVGAGI. This CDR3 spans 15 amino acids. Losses at the gene ends were 6 bases for V and 2 bases for J; bases not matched to a gene: 7. The CDR3 sequence is CASSPAGTGAYEQYF. The CDR3 DNA sequence: TGTGCCAGCAGCCCCGCCGGGACAGGGGCCTACGAGCAGTACTTC.

This clonotype has ten or more counts. The chain recombines TRBV15 with TRBJ1-1, with TRBD1 as a possible D gene (6 bases). CDR3 length: 13 amino acids. V lost 3 bases and J 4 bases, leaving 9 bases between the germline ends. Germline V CDR1 and CDR2: LNHNV, YYDKDF (reference sequence). The CDR3 here is CATSSLRGTEAFF. CDR3 nucleotide sequence: TGTGCCACCAGCAGCCTCAGGGGCACTGAAGCTTTCTTT.

This clonotype was seen at least ten times. The chain recombines TRBV6-1 with TRBJ1-2, with no clear D. The CDR3 loop spans 13 amino acids. With 6 bases removed from V and 4 bases from J, the gap between germline ends came to 12 bases. The germline gives CDR1 MNHNS, CDR2 SASEGT. The CDR3 is CASRGGWAYGYTF. CDR3 DNA: TGTGCCAGCAGAGGCGGTTGGGCCTATGGCTACACCTTC.

The chain uses TRBV2 and TRBJ1-3, with D perhaps matching TRBD1 (5 bases). V was clipped by 2 bases and J by 0 bases, with 14 bases between them. In germline, CDR1 is SNHLY, CDR2 FYNNEI. This CDR3 spans 17 amino acids. DNA for the CDR3: TGTGCCAGCAGTGAATCTGGCCGGGGACTCTCTGGAAACACCATATATTTT. This gives the protein CASSESGRGLSGNTIYF.

J is TRBJ1-3 and V is TRBV5-1; D not certain. The CDR3 is 15 amino acids. V lost 0 bases and J 2 bases, leaving 9 bases between the germline ends. Per the germline V gene, CDR1 is SGHRS and CDR2 is YFSETQ. The CDR3 DNA follows: TGCGCCAGCAGCTTGGACAGTCACACTGGAAACACCATATATTTT. It encodes CASSLDSHTGNTIYF.

In its sample, this clonotype was seen many times. A much larger clonotype is one base distant, so this may be a read error. Given the absence of the conserved phenylalanine or tryptophan at the CDR3 end, a read error is likely. The chain is built from TRBV6-5 and TRBJ1-1; D is unclear. CDR1 is MNHEY and CDR2 is SVGAGI in the germline V gene. The CDR3 contains 14 residues. V shed 3 bases and J shed 2 bases, with 10 bases lying between them. CDR3 protein: CASSYMTINTEAFL. The DNA for the CDR3 is TGTGCCAGCAGTTATATGACGATTAACACTGAAGCTTTCCTT.

The V and J genes are TRBV11-2 and TRBJ2-5; TRBD2 might be the D (5 bases). This CDR3 region has 13 residues. The germline V gene encodes CDR1 SGHAT and CDR2 FQNNGV. Deletions cut 2 bases from V and 3 bases from J, with 7 bases between. Here the CDR3 DNA reads TGTGCCAGCAGCTTACACGGGGAAGAGACCCAGTACTTC. This encodes CASSLHGEETQYF. The variable domain in full, with the rest retrieved from reference TRBV11-2 and TRBJ2-5, is EAGVAQSPRYKIIEKRQSVAFWCNPISGHATLYWYQQILGQGPKLLIQFQNNGVVDDSQLPKDRFSAERLKGVDSTLKIQPAKLEDSAVYLCASSLHGEETQYFGPGTRLLVL.

This clonotype showed up just a few times. V and J are TRBV6-1 and TRBJ2-5; the D is unclear. V was trimmed by 3 bases and J by 5 bases, leaving 10 bases between them. In germline, CDR1 is MNHNS, CDR2 SASEGT. The length of the CDR3 is 13 residues. The CDR3 sequence: CASSDQSGETQYF. As DNA, the CDR3 is TGTGCCAGCAGTGATCAGTCCGGGGAGACCCAGTACTTC.

This clonotype was seen ten or more times. The chain combines TRBV30 with TRBJ2-5; D tentatively fits TRBD1 or TRBD2 (6 bases each). Germline loops: CDR1 GTSNPN, CDR2 SVGIG (reference sequence). Trimming stripped 2 bases from V and 2 bases from J, with 21 bases between. There are 17 residues in the CDR3. The CDR3 DNA follows: TGTGCCTGGAGTACAGGAGGGGGAGGCGGGATTCAAGAGACCCAGTACTTC. Protein product: CAWSTGGGGGIQETQYF.

This clonotype has only a few counts. This chain uses TRBV14 with TRBJ2-2; 8 bases map to TRBD1. This CDR3 region has 15 residues. Germline V gene lookup returns CDR1 SGHDN and CDR2 FVKESK. The trim removed 4 bases at V and 5 bases at J, leaving 6 bases unmatched. CDR3 residues: CASSLRQGWTGELFF. The CDR3 DNA sequence: TGTGCCAGCAGCCTTCGACAGGGGTGGACCGGGGAGCTGTTTTTT.

The chain carries TRBV2 and TRBJ2-6; a possible D gene is TRBD2 (6 bases). Looked up from germline, CDR1 is SNHLY and CDR2 is FYNNEI. Trimming removed 1 base from V and 2 bases from J, with 12 bases in between. This CDR3 comprises 17 residues. The DNA for the CDR3 is TGTGCCAGCAGTGAAGGGACTATTCGTACTGGGGCCAACGTCCTGACTTTC. It codes for CASSEGTIRTGANVLTF.